This T cell receptor (beta chain) was recorded in a study of T cell responses to AZD1222 COVID-19 vaccine. Samples with a second dose at about 4 or about 12 weeks were pooled together. Measured with immunoSEQ multiplex PCR; TCRdb has only the in-frame clones, and not every one. The sample comprises about 150,000 clones, about 90% of which are singletons, and 2.5% to 4% rests with the top ten. About this clone itself: Its matching antigen is unknown.

Study-wide results and caveats: Close to half of spike-specific TCRs reportedly recognize unmutated variant regions. Repertoire collection took place solely once the T cell response had peaked. Spike-wide vaccine-associated CD4 TCRs dominated at 160-218 and 743-854.

Germline V gene sequence: CDR1 KGHSH, CDR2 LQKENI. CDR3 size: 14 residues. The V and J ends lost 3 bases and 1 base respectively, with 6 bases between them. The clonotype originates from an adult who received the AZD1222 COVID-19 vaccine. The rearrangement joins TRBV18 to TRBJ1-4; D is unresolved. The input for sequencing was peripheral blood, taken 28 days after the second AZD1222 dose. The CDR3 DNA reads as TGTGCCAGCTCACCGCCAGGAACTAATGAAAAACTGTTTTTT. Protein: CASSPPGTNEKLFF.